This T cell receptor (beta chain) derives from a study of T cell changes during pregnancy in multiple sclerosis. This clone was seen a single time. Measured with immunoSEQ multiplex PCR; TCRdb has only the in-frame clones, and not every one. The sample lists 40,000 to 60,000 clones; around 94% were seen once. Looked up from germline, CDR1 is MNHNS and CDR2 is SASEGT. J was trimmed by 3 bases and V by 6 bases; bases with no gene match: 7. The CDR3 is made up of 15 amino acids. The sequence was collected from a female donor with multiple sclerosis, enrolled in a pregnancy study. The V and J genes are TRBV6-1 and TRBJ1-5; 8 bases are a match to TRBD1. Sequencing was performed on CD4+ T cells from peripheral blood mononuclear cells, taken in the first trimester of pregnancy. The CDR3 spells CASRSGQGHNQPQHF. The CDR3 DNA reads TGTGCCAGCAGAAGCGGACAGGGCCACAATCAGCCCCAGCATTTT.